This is a list of T cell receptor beta chains from one sample in a study of cytotoxic CD8 clonotypes in ibrutinib-treated CLL. Sequencing used immunoSEQ multiplex PCR; TCRdb keeps in-frame clones, though not all of them. The data contain around 92,000 clones, roughly four fifths of them singletons. The sample consisted of PBMCs, taken after 24 months of ibrutinib treatment. The receptors stem from a human donor with chronic lymphocytic leukemia. Both conserved end residues are part of each CDR3. D genes are given only for firm matches. Rows give clone size only sometimes, using once, few, many, or a class for an expanded clone.

CAWSVAEGKAFF	TGTGCCTGGAGCGTAGCGGAGGGGAAAGCTTTCTTT	NA	TRBV30	TRBJ1-1	12	NA
CASSPVHKGHAFF	TGTGCCAGCAGCCCCGTACACAAAGGTCACGCTTTCTTT	NA	TRBV14	TRBJ1-1	13	NA
CASIQGDLSYEQYF	TGTGCCAGCATCCAAGGGGACCTTTCCTACGAGCAGTACTTC	NA	TRBV28	TRBJ2-7	14	NA
CASTKRETYNEQFF	TGTGCCAGTACTAAGCGGGAGACCTACAATGAGCAGTTCTTC	few	TRBV19	TRBJ2-1	14	TRBD2
CASSLNAGWDTQYF	TGTGCCAGCAGCTTGAACGCGGGATGGGATACGCAGTATTTT	NA	TRBV5-6	TRBJ2-3	14	NA
CASSQTLADEQFF	TGCGCCAGCAGCCAGACACTAGCAGATGAGCAGTTCTTC	NA	TRBV4-3	TRBJ2-1	13	NA
CASASDLNTEAFF	TGTGCCAGCGCCTCTGATCTGAACACTGAAGCTTTCTTT	NA	TRBV18	TRBJ1-1	13	NA
CASSRDRGLSTQYF	TGTGCCAGCAGCCGGGACAGGGGGCTTTCTACGCAGTATTTT	NA	TRBV11-2	TRBJ2-3	14	TRBD1
CASSSGHSYEQYF	TGTGCCAGCAGCTCCGGACACTCCTACGAGCAGTACTTC	NA	TRBV5-6	TRBJ2-7	13	NA
CSVAQVGKGQRLSVSYEQYF	TGCAGCGTTGCCCAAGTGGGCAAGGGACAGCGCCTTAGTGTCTCCTACGAGCAGTACTTC	NA	TRBV29-1	TRBJ2-7	20	TRBD1
CASGPDRATEAFF	TGTGCTAGTGGCCCGGACAGGGCCACTGAAGCTTTCTTT	once	TRBV12-5	TRBJ1-1	13	TRBD1
CASSSGLAGYTGELFF	TGTGCCAGCAGCTCGGGACTAGCGGGATACACCGGGGAGCTGTTTTTT	few	TRBV7-2	TRBJ2-2	16	TRBD2
CASSPTSVTYNEQFF	TGTGCCAGCAGCCCCACTAGCGTAACCTACAATGAGCAGTTCTTC	NA	TRBV6-6	TRBJ2-1	15	TRBD2
CASSLDQGLGELFF	TGTGCCAGCAGCTTAGATCAGGGGTTGGGGGAGCTGTTTTTT	NA	TRBV11-2	TRBJ2-2	14	NA
CASSLLGGNTEAFF	TGTGCCAGCAGCCTGCTTGGTGGGAACACTGAAGCTTTCTTT	NA	TRBV5-6	TRBJ1-1	14	NA
CASSLTSGSFGTQYF	TGTGCCAGCAGTTTAACTAGCGGGAGTTTTGGGACCCAGTACTTC	few	TRBV28	TRBJ2-5	15	TRBD2
CASSPGLAGTYEQYF	TGTGCCAGCAGCCCGGGACTAGCGGGTACCTACGAGCAGTACTTC	NA	TRBV11-3	TRBJ2-7	15	TRBD2
CASSLFQIANEKLFF	TGTGCCAGCAGTTTATTTCAAATTGCTAATGAAAAACTGTTTTTT	NA	TRBV28	TRBJ1-4	15	NA
CASSFLYGYTF	TGTGCCAGCAGTTTTCTCTATGGCTACACCTTC	few	TRBV28	TRBJ1-2	11	NA
CASSPQTSGFSGELFF	TGTGCCAGCAGCCCCCAAACTAGCGGGTTTTCCGGGGAGCTGTTTTTT	NA	TRBV13	TRBJ2-2	16	TRBD2
CASSLEGTGGNEQFF	TGTGCCAGCAGCTTAGAAGGGACAGGGGGGAATGAGCAGTTCTTC	NA	TRBV7-2	TRBJ2-1	15	TRBD1
CASASGENNEQFF	TGTGCCAGCGCCTCGGGAGAGAACAATGAGCAGTTCTTC	NA	TRBV9	TRBJ2-1	13	NA
CASSRGETQYF	TGTGCCAGCAGTAGAGGGGAGACCCAGTACTTC	NA	TRBV27	TRBJ2-5	11	NA
CASSSQGSSGTGELFF	TGCGCCAGCAGCTCTCAGGGATCTTCGGGCACCGGGGAGCTGTTTTTT	NA	TRBV5-1	TRBJ2-2	16	NA
CASSLAAQGPRETQYF	TGTGCCAGCAGCTTGGCGGCCCAGGGACCTCGGGAGACCCAGTACTTC	NA	TRBV5-6	TRBJ2-5	16	NA
CASSSALAPETQYF	TGTGCCAGCAGCTCAGCACTAGCGCCGGAGACCCAGTACTTC	NA	TRBV5-6	TRBJ2-5	14	TRBD2
CATSRDPWTRLFNEQFF	TGTGCCACCAGCAGAGACCCATGGACTCGCTTGTTCAATGAGCAGTTCTTC	NA	TRBV15	TRBJ2-1	17	NA
CASTQAGPYEQYF	TGTGCCAGCACCCAAGCGGGACCCTACGAGCAGTACTTC	NA	TRBV6-6	TRBJ2-7	13	TRBD2
CASSTSSTDTQYF	TGTGCCAGCAGCACCTCTAGCACAGATACGCAGTATTTT	NA	TRBV28	TRBJ2-3	13	NA
CASSLGGAAYGYTF	TGTGCCAGCAGCTTAGGGGGCGCAGCCTATGGCTACACCTTC	NA	TRBV5-6	TRBJ1-2	14	TRBD1
CASGHSGRTVYNEQFF	TGTGCCAGCGGTCATAGCGGGAGGACGGTCTACAATGAGCAGTTCTTC	once	TRBV28	TRBJ2-1	16	TRBD2
CASTLKRQPNTEAFF	TGTGCCAGCACCCTCAAGCGGCAACCGAACACTGAAGCTTTCTTT	NA	TRBV2	TRBJ1-1	15	NA
CSVETSGRSSYEQYF	TGCAGCGTGGAGACTAGCGGGAGGAGCTCCTACGAGCAGTACTTC	NA	TRBV29-1	TRBJ2-7	15	TRBD2
CASTIGGEQFF	TGTGCCAGCACAATAGGTGGTGAGCAGTTCTTC	NA	TRBV18	TRBJ2-1	11	NA
CASSLGLAGWADTQYF	TGTGCCAGCAGCTTAGGACTAGCGGGATGGGCAGATACGCAGTATTTT	NA	TRBV11-2	TRBJ2-3	16	TRBD2
CASSMGPLDTQYF	TGTGCCAGCAGCATGGGACCGCTGGATACGCAGTATTTT	NA	TRBV7-6	TRBJ2-3	13	NA
CASSPAGGYEQYF	TGTGCCAGCAGCCCGGCGGGGGGGTACGAGCAGTACTTC	NA	TRBV14	TRBJ2-7	13	TRBD2
CATREGRYEQYF	TGTGCCACCAGAGAGGGACGGTACGAGCAGTACTTC	NA	TRBV2	TRBJ2-7	12	NA
CASSTTGITEAFF	TGTGCCAGCAGTACCACAGGTATCACTGAAGCTTTCTTT	NA	TRBV27	TRBJ1-1	13	NA
CASSLSLGPNTEAFF	TGTGCCAGCAGTTTATCATTAGGACCGAACACTGAAGCTTTCTTT	once	TRBV28	TRBJ1-1	15	NA
CASSSSGEKLFF	TGTGCCAGCAGCTCCTCCGGAGAAAAACTGTTTTTT	NA	TRBV11-2	TRBJ1-4	12	NA
CASSESQSNQPQHF	TGTGCCAGCAGTGAATCACAAAGCAATCAGCCCCAGCATTTT	NA	TRBV25-1	TRBJ1-5	14	NA
CASSVEGSPSYEQYF	TGTGCCAGCAGCGTAGAGGGCAGCCCCTCCTACGAGCAGTACTTC	once	TRBV9	TRBJ2-7	15	NA
CASSSRTSGFTGELFF	TGTGCCAGCAGCTCCCGGACTAGCGGGTTCACCGGGGAGCTGTTTTTT	NA	TRBV7-8	TRBJ2-2	16	TRBD2
CASRPGQGTGKEQFF	TGTGCCAGCAGGCCGGGACAGGGAACCGGGAAAGAGCAGTTCTTC	once	TRBV2	TRBJ2-1	15	TRBD1
CAISSGTGRLLSGNTIYF	TGTGCCATCAGTTCCGGGACAGGGCGCCTACTCTCTGGAAACACCATATATTTT	NA	TRBV10-3	TRBJ1-3	18	TRBD1
CASSPGLANTGELFF	TGTGCCAGCAGCCCGGGACTAGCGAACACCGGGGAGCTGTTTTTT	NA	TRBV28	TRBJ2-2	15	TRBD2
CASSAGGPANYGYTF	TGCGCCAGCAGCGCTGGGGGGCCTGCTAACTATGGCTACACCTTC	few	TRBV5-1	TRBJ1-2	15	NA
CAISQDRGPTNEKLFF	TGTGCCATCAGCCAAGACAGGGGGCCAACTAATGAAAAACTGTTTTTT	NA	TRBV10-3	TRBJ1-4	16	TRBD1
CASSLDQRAATEAFF	TGTGCCAGCAGCTTAGATCAAAGGGCGGCCACTGAAGCTTTCTTT	NA	TRBV11-2	TRBJ1-1	15	NA